The 20 T cell receptor beta chains listed next were all sequenced from one sample in a study of cytomegalovirus exposure and HLA in healthy donors (dated 2017 in TCRdb). The library was made by the immunoSEQ multiplex PCR assay. The multiplex PCR relied on a mix of 60 forward primers for TCR Vbeta segments and 13 reverse primers for TCR Jbeta segments. In TCRdb, the immuneACCESS table is reduced to in-frame sequences with V and J assigned. These tables do not hold every clone; where another copy was compared, an unresolved V gene accounts for under half, and the others remain unexplained. Present in this sample are 130,000 or so clones, roughly four fifths of which were seen just once. The biggest ten clones account for about 1.7% of the sample. Sequencing was carried out using PBMCs. The receptors come from a man between 35 and 55 years old in good health and CMV-seronegative.

The chain joins TRBV5-1 to TRBJ2-7, with 7 nucleotides matching TRBD1. CDR1 SGHRS and CDR2 YFSETQ come from the germline V gene. The junction had 13 bases not matched to a gene; V was cut back by 5 bases and J by 5 bases. This CDR3 contains 15 residues. The CDR3 protein is CASRVTGQDFDEQYF. The CDR3 bases are TGCGCCAGCAGGGTTACAGGACAGGATTTCGACGAGCAGTACTTC.

V is TRBV6-1 and J is TRBJ2-7; TRBD1 is a possible D gene (5 bases). Per germline, CDR1 MNHNS and CDR2 SASEGT. The CDR3 is 13 amino acids. The V end was cut by 6 bases, the J end by 3 bases, with 12 bases between. CDR3 amino acids: CASSPWGLYEQYF. Here the CDR3 DNA reads TGTGCCAGCAGCCCTTGGGGCCTCTACGAGCAGTACTTC.

This chain links TRBV18 with TRBJ1-5; weak D call: TRBD1 (5 bases). CDR1 and CDR2 (germline): KGHSH, LQKENI. V shed 6 bases and J shed 2 bases, with 17 bases lying between them. This CDR3 is 16 amino acids long. As DNA, the CDR3 is TGTGCCAGCTCCCCAAACCAGGGTACCGGCAATCAGCCCCAGCATTTT. Encoded protein: CASSPNQGTGNQPQHF.

This clone came up once. The chain employs TRBV10-3 and TRBJ2-7, with TRBD2 matching over 9 bases. CDR1 is ENHRY and CDR2 is SYGVKD in the germline V gene. The CDR3 sequence is 16 residues long. After removal of 5 bases from V and 0 bases from J, the junction contained 8 bases not matched to a gene. CDR3 coding DNA: TGTGCCATCAGTCCGGGACTAGCAGCCGGCTCCTACGAGCAGTACTTC. It specifies CAISPGLAAGSYEQYF.

J is TRBJ1-2 and V is TRBV14; D is perhaps TRBD1 (5 bases). CDR3 length: 14 residues. Per germline, CDR1 SGHDN and CDR2 FVKESK. Trimming removed 1 base from V and 4 bases from J, with 10 bases in between. The CDR3 protein is CASSQGRQGYGYTF. The CDR3 coding sequence is TGTGCCAGCAGCCAAGGACGGCAGGGCTATGGCTACACCTTC.

The chain combines TRBV30 with TRBJ1-2, with TRBD1 matching over 7 bases. V lost 3 bases, J lost 4 bases, and 5 bases stayed unmatched. Germline V gene data show CDR1 as GTSNPN and CDR2 as SVGIG (reference sequence). The CDR3 spans 13 residues. CDR3: CAWSPTGVYGYTF. The DNA of the CDR3 is TGTGCCTGGAGCCCAACAGGGGTCTATGGCTACACCTTC.

The gene calls are TRBV28 and TRBJ2-1, with 7 bases identical to TRBD1. With V trimmed by 8 bases and J by 2 bases, 3 bases remained unmatched. The germline gives CDR1 MDHEN, CDR2 SYDVKM. The CDR3 runs to 13 residues. The CDR3 protein is CASSTGPYNEQFF. CDR3 coding DNA: TGTGCCAGCTCGACAGGGCCCTACAATGAGCAGTTCTTC. Drawing the rest from reference TRBV28 and TRBJ2-1, the complete variable domain is DVKVTQSSRYLVKRTGEKVFLECVQDMDHENMFWYRQDPGLGLRLIYFSYDVKMKEKGDIPEGYSVSREKKERFSLILESASTNQTSMYLCASSTGPYNEQFFGPGTRLTVL.

This chain uses TRBV10-3 with TRBJ2-7; TRBD2 aligns across 7 bases. The V gene's germline CDR1 is ENHRY and CDR2 SYGVKD. The trim removed 0 bases at V and 3 bases at J, leaving 8 bases unmatched. There are 16 residues in the CDR3. CDR3 region: CAISESSSGRNYEQYF. CDR3 DNA: TGTGCCATCAGTGAGTCGTCGTCCGGGAGGAACTACGAGCAGTACTTC.

This clone was recorded only once. CDR3 coding DNA: TGCGCCAGCAGCCGACAGGAGCGATTCACCGGGGAGCTGTTTTTT. Protein product: CASSRQERFTGELFF. This chain joins TRBV4-1 and TRBJ2-2; tentatively, D is TRBD1 (6 bases). Trimming cost V 4 bases and J 4 bases, with 13 bases left between them. The CDR3 has 15 residues. Germline CDR1 is MGHRA and CDR2 is YSYEKL.

V usage is TRBV6-5 and J usage is TRBJ2-3; D remains ambiguous. The V gene lost 2 bases and the J gene lost 2 bases, with 8 bases spanning the gap. Germline V gives CDR1 MNHEY, CDR2 SVGAGI. The CDR3 runs to 14 residues. The CDR3 spells CASSYQLPTDTQYF. The CDR3 DNA reads as TGTGCCAGCAGTTACCAGTTGCCCACAGATACGCAGTATTTT.

The chain is built from TRBV19 and TRBJ2-2; 7 positions agree with TRBD2. This CDR3 region has 16 residues. Per germline, CDR1 LNHDA and CDR2 SQIVND (reference sequence). The J segment lost 0 bases and the V segment lost 3 bases, leaving 4 bases of the junction unmatched. CDR3 in amino acids: CASSIVRGANTGELFF. The CDR3 DNA sequence: TGTGCCAGTAGTATTGTTCGGGGGGCGAACACCGGGGAGCTGTTTTTT.

This clone occurred once. The chain combines TRBV2 with TRBJ2-7; the D gene is possibly TRBD1 (6 bases). Germline lookup yields CDR1 SNHLY and CDR2 FYNNEI. Trimming left V 5 bases short and J 4 bases short, with 9 bases between. This CDR3 contains 12 residues. CDR3 amino acids: CASSRDTYEQYF. The DNA of the CDR3 is TGTGCCAGCAGTAGGGACACTTACGAGCAGTACTTC.

V and J are TRBV21-1 and TRBJ1-4; the table's D call, TRBD1, has no DNA check behind it. TRBV21-1 is shown as a pseudogene. This CDR3 has 14 residues. The CDR3 sequence: CASRAGPTNEKLFF. The CDR3 DNA follows: TGTGCCAGCAGGGCAGGGCCCACTAATGAAAAACTGTTTTTT.

The chain couples TRBV5-1 to TRBJ2-5; perhaps TRBD2 as D (5 bases). Deletions cut 1 base from V and 2 bases from J, with 15 bases between. Germline V lookup: CDR1 SGHRS, CDR2 YFSETQ. The CDR3 is 16 residues long. As DNA, the CDR3 is TGCGCCAGCAGCTTGCCGGGGAAAATTGGGCAAGAGACCCAGTACTTC. Encoded protein: CASSLPGKIGQETQYF.

The chain recombines TRBV7-9 with TRBJ2-7, with D maybe TRBD1 (5 bases). Per the germline V gene, CDR1 is SEHNR and CDR2 is FQNEAQ (reference sequence). The V gene lost 1 base and the J gene lost 1 base, with 11 bases spanning the gap. The CDR3 sequence is 15 residues long. The CDR3 nucleotides are TGTGCCAGCAGCTTAGGGGGCAGTGTATCCTACGAGCAGTACTTC. Protein: CASSLGGSVSYEQYF.

This sequence joins TRBV27 and TRBJ1-2; possible D gene TRBD1, 6 bases. Germline-derived CDR1 and CDR2 are MNHEY and SMNVEV (reference sequence). V was pared by 0 bases and J by 6 bases, with 8 bases between. The CDR3 totals 13 residues. CDR3 coding DNA: TGTGCCAGCAGTTTATCGGGGGGGCATGGCTACACCTTC. Its protein product is CASSLSGGHGYTF.

This clone was seen a few times. The chain recombines TRBV7-9 with TRBJ2-3; tentative D call: TRBD2 (5 bases). Trimming cost V 0 bases and J 3 bases, with 10 bases left between them. CDR3 size: 15 residues. The germline V gene has CDR1 SEHNR and CDR2 FQNEAQ (reference sequence). CDR3 coding DNA: TGTGCCAGCAGCTTAGCGGAGGCGGGTACAGATACGCAGTATTTT. It specifies CASSLAEAGTDTQYF.

V gene TRBV18 combines with J gene TRBJ1-2; 7 nucleotides line up with TRBD1. Trimming took 0 bases from V and 4 from J; bases not matched to a gene: 5. Looked up from germline, CDR1 is KGHSH and CDR2 is LQKENI. This CDR3 spans 15 amino acids. The CDR3 loop is CASSPPGGTAYGYTF. As DNA, the CDR3 is TGTGCCAGCTCACCACCAGGCGGGACAGCCTATGGCTACACCTTC.

The V and J genes are TRBV7-9 and TRBJ2-5; weak D call: TRBD2 (6 bases). The V end lost 5 bases, the J end lost 2 bases, and 18 bases lay between the germline ends. Germline CDR1 is SEHNR and CDR2 is FQNEAQ (reference sequence). The CDR3 spans 16 residues. CDR3 sequence: CASSIKRGNIQETQYF. The CDR3 DNA follows: TGTGCCAGCAGCATCAAACGGGGGAACATTCAAGAGACCCAGTACTTC.

The genes are TRBV6-8 and TRBJ1-5; D call uncertain. V was trimmed by 2 bases and J by 2 bases, leaving 10 bases between them. The length of the CDR3 is 15 residues. Germline CDR1 is MNHGY and CDR2 is SAAAGT. The DNA of the CDR3 is TGTGCCAGCAGTTACGGAGATAAAGGCAATCAGCCCCAGCATTTT. It codes for CASSYGDKGNQPQHF.